A selection of T cell receptor beta chains follows, all from one sample in a study of Tregs in tolerant kidney transplant recipients. The protocol was immunoSEQ multiplex PCR, while the TCRdb copy is restricted to in-frame clones and leaves out a portion. The table has about 94,000 clones, roughly 93% seen once. The source was CD4+ T cells from blood, collected before the transplant. These receptors were collected from a human donor who received a combined kidney and bone marrow transplant. The CDR3 runs from the conserved cysteine through the conserved F or W. The D gene is left open where the match is weak. Clone sizes are given selectively: once, few, many, or a class where the clone is expanded.

>TRBJ2-2|TRBV4-1|.|16|TRBD1
TGCGCCAGCAGCCAAACCGGGACAGGGGACACCGGGGAGCTGTTTTTT
CASSQTGTGDTGELFF
>TRBJ2-5|TRBV11-2|.|15|.
TGTGCCAGCAGTCCCCTCCCCGGGGTTCAAGAGACCCAGTACTTC
CASSPLPGVQETQYF
>TRBJ1-2|TRBV19|.|15|TRBD1
TGTGCCAGTACCTCAGATGTTTACAGGGGCCATGGCTACACCTTC
CASTSDVYRGHGYTF
>TRBJ1-6|TRBV7-2|.|15|.
TGTGCCAGCGGGAGGGACGGAGCGTATAATTCACCCCTCCACTTT
CASGRDGAYNSPLHF
>TRBJ2-7|TRBV7-2|.|17|TRBD2
TGTGCCAGCAGCAACGGACTAGCGGGAGGCCAGACCTACGAGCAGTACTTC
CASSNGLAGGQTYEQYF
>TRBJ2-5|TRBV7-8|.|11|.
TGTGCCAGCGGGTGGGAGCGGACCCAGTACTTC
CASGWERTQYF
>TRBJ1-2|TRBV19|.|12|.
TGTGCCAGTAGTATGAGGAGATATGGCTACACCTTC
CASSMRRYGYTF
>TRBJ2-1|TRBV19|.|15|.
TGTGCCAGTATGCTTCGGGACACCTCCTACAATGAGCAGTTCTTC
CASMLRDTSYNEQFF
>TRBJ2-1|TRBV28|.|17|TRBD2
TGTGCCAGCAGTTTACCTCTTCTAGCGGGGGGTGGCAATGAGCAGTTCTTC
CASSLPLLAGGGNEQFF
>TRBJ1-3|TRBV30|.|13|.
TGTGCCTGGGGGAGGGTCCCTGGAAACACCATATATTTT
CAWGRVPGNTIYF
>TRBJ2-5|TRBV7-2|.|14|.
TGTGCCAGCGGGGACTCCCGAGGCCGCGAGACCCAGTACTTC
CASGDSRGRETQYF
>TRBJ2-2|TRBV7-6|.|13|.
TGTGCCAGCAGCCTAGACCAGTCCGGGGAGCTGTTTTTT
CASSLDQSGELFF
>TRBJ1-4|TRBV5-1|.|18|TRBD1
TGCGCCAGCAGCTTCACTCCGGGACAGGGGGCAACTAATGAAAAACTGTTTTTT
CASSFTPGQGATNEKLFF
>TRBJ2-1|TRBV27|few|14|TRBD2
TGTGCCAGCAGTTTATCCCCGGGAGGTCGTGAGCAGTTCTTC
CASSLSPGGREQFF
>TRBJ2-5|TRBV5-6|.|14|.
TGTGCCAGCAGCGGACTCAGGGGGGAAGAGACCCAGTACTTC
CASSGLRGEETQYF
>TRBJ2-2|TRBV10-3|.|19|TRBD2
TGTGCCATCAGTGAGTGGTCCCCCGGGACTAGCGGGGGGGCCGTGGAGCTGTTTTTT
CAISEWSPGTSGGAVELFF
>TRBJ2-7|TRBV13|.|14|TRBD2
TGTGCCAGCAGCTTAGGGAGGACTAGCATTGAGCAGTACTTC
CASSLGRTSIEQYF
>TRBJ2-7|TRBV7-9|once|14|.
TGTGCCAGCAGCTTTTCCAGGTACCCCCACGAGCAGTACTTC
CASSFSRYPHEQYF
>TRBJ1-1|TRBV27|few|12|TRBD1
TGTGCCAGCAGTATCCTGACAGGGGAAGCTTTCTTT
CASSILTGEAFF
>TRBJ1-5|TRBV7-2|.|14|.
TGTGCCAGCAGCTTAGAACAGGGATATCAGCCCCAGCATTTT
CASSLEQGYQPQHF
>TRBJ2-7|TRBV13|.|17|.
TGTGCCAGCAGCTTAGGCCCCCAGCGTCAAAATTCCTACGAGCAGTACTTC
CASSLGPQRQNSYEQYF
>TRBJ2-1|TRBV7-8|.|15|.
TGTGCCAGCAGCTTATGGCAGGTCCCCTACAATGAGCAGTTCTTC
CASSLWQVPYNEQFF
>TRBJ2-7|TRBV5-4|.|16|TRBD2
TGTGCCAGCAGCTTGTCCTGGCCAGCGGGAGACTACGAGCAGTACTTC
CASSLSWPAGDYEQYF
>TRBJ1-5|TRBV6-6|.|15|.
TGTGCCAGCAGGTTCAGTGGGGGCGGAAATCAGCCCCAGCATTTT
CASRFSGGGNQPQHF
>TRBJ1-4|TRBV19|few|17|TRBD1
TGTGCCAGTAGGCTGCCCGGACAGGGGGGTGGCGGTGAAAAACTGTTTTTT
CASRLPGQGGGGEKLFF
>TRBJ1-3|TRBV4-2|.|17|.
TGTGCCAGCAGCCAAGATCCCCGTTCCGGTCTAGGTAACACCATATATTTT
CASSQDPRSGLGNTIYF
>TRBJ2-4|TRBV19|.|12|.
TGTGCCAGTAGTATTCTCCAGGGTTGGAAGTACTTC
CASSILQGWKYF
>TRBJ2-3|TRBV5-1|.|16|TRBD1
TGCGCCAGCAGCTTCGGACAGGGGGCTTTAACAGATACGCAGTATTTT
CASSFGQGALTDTQYF
>TRBJ2-1|TRBV23-1|.|15|TRBD1
TGCGCCAGCAGTCGTTCGGACAGGCTTTACAATGAGCAGTTCTTC
CASSRSDRLYNEQFF
>TRBJ2-7|TRBV6-5|.|16|.
TGTGCCAGCAGTTACCGCCCCCGACAGGAACCCTACGAGCAGTACTTC
CASSYRPRQEPYEQYF
>TRBJ2-3|TRBV5-4|.|16|.
TGTGCCAGCAGCTTGGACGCTAGTCCTCGCACAGATACGCAGTATTTT
CASSLDASPRTDTQYF
>TRBJ2-3|TRBV5-4|.|15|.
TGTGCCAGCAGCCCGGGGGGCAGGGGCACAGATACGCAGTATTTT
CASSPGGRGTDTQYF
>TRBJ1-6|TRBV30|.|14|TRBD1
TGTGCCTGGAGTTCGGGACAGAGTAATTCACCCCTCCACTTT
CAWSSGQSNSPLHF
>TRBJ2-1|TRBV18|.|16|TRBD2
TGTGCCAGCTCACCCACAAGCGGGAGCTCCTACAATGAGCAGTTCTTC
CASSPTSGSSYNEQFF
>TRBJ2-7|TRBV7-2|.|14|TRBD2
TGTGCCAGCAGCTTACTAGCGGAGTACTACGAGCAGTACTTC
CASSLLAEYYEQYF
>TRBJ2-5|TRBV5-1|.|13|.
TGCGCCAGCAGCTTGACTGATAAGGAGACCCAGTACTTC
CASSLTDKETQYF
>TRBJ2-2|TRBV5-1|.|14|.
TGCGCCAGCAGCTTGGACCCAGGGTCCGGGGAGCTGTTTTTT
CASSLDPGSGELFF
>TRBJ1-1|TRBV6-5|.|12|.
TGTGCCAGCCTGGGGGGGCTCCGGGAAGCTTTCTTT
CASLGGLREAFF
>TRBJ2-3|TRBV7-8|once|17|TRBD1
TGTGCCAGCAGCTTTCTCGACAGGGTAGTCAGGGCAGATACGCAGTATTTT
CASSFLDRVVRADTQYF
>TRBJ2-7|TRBV18|.|15|TRBD1
TGTGCCAGCTCACCCGGGACAGGGGACTTTTACGAGCAGTACTTC
CASSPGTGDFYEQYF
>TRBJ2-7|TRBV4-1|.|17|.
TGCGCCAGCAGCCGTTGGGGTCAAGGCGGGGAGGCTGGAGAGCAGTACTTC
CASSRWGQGGEAGEQYF
>TRBJ1-2|TRBV7-9|.|15|.
TGTGCCAGCAGCTCGCAGGGGTCGGCTAACTATGGCTACACCTTC
CASSSQGSANYGYTF
>TRBJ2-5|TRBV4-2|.|14|.
TGTGCCAGCAGCCAAGAGGCGGTCGGGGTGACCCAGTACTTC
CASSQEAVGVTQYF
>TRBJ1-4|TRBV15|few|15|.
TGTGCCACCAGCTTCACTAGGACCCAGGGGGAAAAACTGTTTTTT
CATSFTRTQGEKLFF
>TRBJ1-2|TRBV6-5|once|13|.
TGTGCCAGCAGCCTGGACAGTAACTATGGCTACACCTTC
CASSLDSNYGYTF
>TRBJ1-4|TRBV5-1|.|18|.
TGCGCCAGCAGCTTGGCCATATCCTCACAGGGATATAATGAAAAACTGTTTTTT
CASSLAISSQGYNEKLFF
>TRBJ1-6|TRBV4-2|once|18|TRBD1
TGTGCCAGCAGCCAAGATCCCCTCGGGACAGGGCTTAATTCCCCCCTCCACTTT
CASSQDPLGTGLNSPLHF
>TRBJ2-1|TRBV7-7|.|13|.
TGTGCCAGCAGCCTCGACTGGAACAATGAGCAGTTCTTC
CASSLDWNNEQFF
>TRBJ1-2|TRBV6-5|.|14|.
TGTGCCAGCAGTTACTCGAGAGGAACCTATGGCTACACCTTC
CASSYSRGTYGYTF
>TRBJ1-1|TRBV9|.|17|.
TGTGCCAGCAGCGTAGCGGGGGGAAGGAGCGTGAACACTGAAGCTTTCTTT
CASSVAGGRSVNTEAFF
>TRBJ2-5|TRBV18|.|15|TRBD1
TGTGCCAGCTCATCCTGGGCAGGGGGAACAGAGACCCAGTACTTC
CASSSWAGGTETQYF
>TRBJ1-4|TRBV11-3|.|14|.
TGTGCCAGCAGCTTAGGCCGGTCTATTGAAAAACTGTTTTTT
CASSLGRSIEKLFF
>TRBJ1-2|TRBV2|.|11|.
TGTGCCAGCAGTGAATTCGTCGGCTACACCTTC
CASSEFVGYTF